Listed below are T cell receptor beta chains from one sample, sequenced in a study of PD-1 blockade in mismatch repair-deficient tumors. Profiling relied on immunoSEQ multiplex PCR, and the TCRdb table lists in-frame clones only, not all of them. The sample lists around 50,000 clones, roughly three quarters occurring once. Sequenced material: peripheral blood, taken 4 weeks after starting pembrolizumab. These receptors were collected from an adult with mismatch repair-deficient cancer. The CDR3 runs from the conserved cysteine through the conserved F or W. A D gene is named only where the DNA matches it firmly. Clone size is given for some rows only: seen once, a few or many times, or a class if the clone is expanded.

j_gene: TRBJ2-5; v_gene: TRBV7-9; abundance: -; d_gene: TRBD2; CDR3aa: CASTTASGIQETQYF; CDR3nt: TGTGCCAGCACCACCGCTAGCGGGATTCAAGAGACCCAGTACTTC
j_gene: TRBJ1-2; v_gene: TRBV7-2; abundance: -; d_gene: -; CDR3aa: CASSLVGGGYTF; CDR3nt: TGTGCCAGCAGCTTAGTTGGGGGTGGCTACACCTTC
j_gene: TRBJ2-5; v_gene: TRBV30; abundance: -; d_gene: -; CDR3aa: CAWSVQDRGETQYF; CDR3nt: TGTGCCTGGAGTGTACAGGACCGGGGGGAGACCCAGTACTTC
j_gene: TRBJ2-7; v_gene: TRBV5-1; abundance: -; d_gene: -; CDR3aa: CASSEGAASYEQYF; CDR3nt: TGCGCCAGCAGCGAAGGAGCCGCCTCCTACGAGCAGTACTTC
j_gene: TRBJ2-7; v_gene: TRBV6-6; abundance: few; d_gene: -; CDR3aa: CASSWNYEQYF; CDR3nt: TGTGCCAGCAGTTGGAATTACGAGCAGTACTTC
j_gene: TRBJ1-4; v_gene: TRBV4-2; abundance: -; d_gene: -; CDR3aa: CASSQGKDEKLFF; CDR3nt: TGTGCCAGCAGCCAAGGGAAAGATGAAAAACTGTTTTTT
j_gene: TRBJ1-2; v_gene: TRBV10-3; abundance: -; d_gene: -; CDR3aa: CAISDLRQGTYYGYTF; CDR3nt: TGTGCCATCAGTGATTTACGACAAGGGACTTACTATGGCTACACCTTC
j_gene: TRBJ2-7; v_gene: TRBV5-4; abundance: -; d_gene: -; CDR3aa: CASSPDGGGSYEQYF; CDR3nt: TGTGCCAGCAGCCCGGATGGAGGGGGTTCCTACGAGCAGTACTTC
j_gene: TRBJ1-2; v_gene: TRBV27; abundance: few; d_gene: -; CDR3aa: CATVGGSGYTF; CDR3nt: TGTGCCACCGTGGGCGGTTCGGGCTACACCTTC
j_gene: TRBJ2-3; v_gene: TRBV6-4; abundance: -; d_gene: TRBD2; CDR3aa: CASSTSGRPDTQYF; CDR3nt: TGTGCCAGTTCGACTAGCGGACGACCAGATACGCAGTATTTT
j_gene: TRBJ2-1; v_gene: TRBV6-5; abundance: -; d_gene: -; CDR3aa: CASSGAGIGQFF; CDR3nt: TGTGCCAGCAGTGGGGCTGGGATTGGGCAGTTCTTC
j_gene: TRBJ1-1; v_gene: TRBV5-4; abundance: few; d_gene: -; CDR3aa: CASSMSVSNTEAFF; CDR3nt: TGTGCCAGCAGTATGTCGGTCTCGAACACTGAAGCTTTCTTT
j_gene: TRBJ2-1; v_gene: TRBV19; abundance: -; d_gene: TRBD2; CDR3aa: CASRINHGLAASYNEQFF; CDR3nt: TGTGCCAGTAGAATCAATCATGGACTAGCCGCCTCCTACAATGAGCAGTTCTTC
j_gene: TRBJ2-1; v_gene: TRBV5-4; abundance: -; d_gene: -; CDR3aa: CASSLSTANYNEQFF; CDR3nt: TGTGCCAGCAGCTTGAGTACGGCTAACTACAATGAGCAGTTCTTC
j_gene: TRBJ2-1; v_gene: TRBV18; abundance: -; d_gene: TRBD2; CDR3aa: CASSPLAGGENNEQFF; CDR3nt: TGTGCCAGCTCACCGCTAGCGGGAGGGGAGAACAATGAGCAGTTCTTC
j_gene: TRBJ2-3; v_gene: TRBV6-4; abundance: -; d_gene: TRBD2; CDR3aa: CASSATSGSTDTQYF; CDR3nt: TGTGCCAGCAGTGCGACTAGCGGGAGCACAGATACGCAGTATTTT